A selection of T cell receptor beta chains follows, all from one sample in a study of T cells after yellow fever vaccination. MiXCR was run by TCRdb on the 5' RACE reads, yielding one entry per CDR3 protein. This sample has some 390,000 distinct CDR3 sequences; roughly a sixth occur once, and the top ten carry roughly a sixth. The specimen comprised PBMCs, sampled before the yellow fever booster vaccination. The origin of the receptors is a man between 18 and 35 years old who received the YFV17D yellow fever vaccine. Both conserved end residues are part of each CDR3. Each record gives: V gene, J gene, clone size, D gene, CDR3 protein, CDR3 DNA. A D gene is named only where the DNA matches it firmly. Not all rows give a size; the values are once, few, many and, for expanded clones, a class.

V gene: TRBV4-1; J gene: TRBJ1-4; clone size: few; D gene: NA; CDR3 protein: CASSQRFEKLFF; CDR3 DNA: TGCGCCAGCAGCCAAAGGTTCGAAAAACTGTTTTTT
V gene: TRBV5-4; J gene: TRBJ2-3; clone size: once; D gene: NA; CDR3 protein: CASSLVGYTQYF; CDR3 DNA: TGTGCCAGCAGCTTGGTCGGGTATACGCAGTATTTT
V gene: TRBV5-1; J gene: TRBJ2-5; clone size: NA; D gene: TRBD1; CDR3 protein: CASSSRGLGETQYF; CDR3 DNA: TGCGCCAGCAGCTCCAGGGGGCTGGGAGAGACCCAGTACTTC
V gene: TRBV7-9; J gene: TRBJ1-4; clone size: NA; D gene: NA; CDR3 protein: CASSLVSGFVEKLFF; CDR3 DNA: TGTGCCAGCAGCCTCGTCTCGGGGTTTGTTGAAAAACTGTTTTTT
V gene: TRBV7-2; J gene: TRBJ1-5; clone size: few; D gene: TRBD1; CDR3 protein: CASSLNRGYNQPQHF; CDR3 DNA: TGTGCCAGCAGCTTAAACAGGGGATACAATCAGCCCCAGCATTTT
V gene: TRBV20-1; J gene: TRBJ2-5; clone size: many; D gene: NA; CDR3 protein: CSAPIQGGETQYF; CDR3 DNA: TGCAGTGCTCCGATTCAGGGCGGAGAGACCCAGTACTTC
V gene: TRBV5-4; J gene: TRBJ2-1; clone size: NA; D gene: TRBD2; CDR3 protein: CASSSRLAGLDEQFF; CDR3 DNA: TGTGCCAGCAGCTCGAGACTAGCGGGGTTAGATGAGCAGTTCTTC
V gene: TRBV19; J gene: TRBJ2-3; clone size: NA; D gene: NA; CDR3 protein: CASRTEGTQYF; CDR3 DNA: TGTGCCAGCAGAACAGAGGGTACGCAGTATTTT
V gene: TRBV12-3/TRBV12-4; J gene: TRBJ1-2; clone size: few; D gene: TRBD1; CDR3 protein: CASRHDRGSGYTF; CDR3 DNA: TGTGCCAGCAGACATGACAGGGGATCTGGCTACACCTTC
V gene: TRBV10-3; J gene: TRBJ2-3; clone size: NA; D gene: NA; CDR3 protein: CATDAGGADTQYF; CDR3 DNA: TGTGCCACCGACGCTGGTGGCGCAGATACGCAGTATTTT
V gene: TRBV6-6; J gene: TRBJ1-5; clone size: NA; D gene: NA; CDR3 protein: CASSYLDSYNQPQHF; CDR3 DNA: TGTGCCAGCAGTTACCTGGACAGCTACAATCAGCCCCAGCATTTT
V gene: TRBV11-2; J gene: TRBJ2-3; clone size: NA; D gene: NA; CDR3 protein: CASSFSAWDSTDTQYF; CDR3 DNA: TGTGCCAGCAGCTTCAGCGCTTGGGACTCCACAGATACGCAGTATTTT
V gene: TRBV10-3; J gene: TRBJ2-2; clone size: few; D gene: TRBD1; CDR3 protein: CAITPGTGTGELFF; CDR3 DNA: TGTGCCATCACTCCCGGGACAGGGACCGGGGAGCTGTTTTTT
V gene: TRBV20-1; J gene: TRBJ2-3; clone size: NA; D gene: NA; CDR3 protein: CSARGGPGLDTDTQYF; CDR3 DNA: TGCAGTGCTAGAGGCGGTCCGGGACTGGACACAGATACGCAGTATTTT
V gene: TRBV7-9; J gene: TRBJ2-5; clone size: once; D gene: NA; CDR3 protein: CASSLSWPQETQYF; CDR3 DNA: TGTGCCAGCAGCTTATCTTGGCCGCAAGAGACCCAGTACTTC
V gene: TRBV12-3/TRBV12-4; J gene: TRBJ2-5; clone size: NA; D gene: NA; CDR3 protein: CASSFGDSETQYF; CDR3 DNA: TGTGCCAGCAGTTTTGGTGACTCGGAGACCCAGTACTTC
V gene: TRBV12-5; J gene: TRBJ2-1; clone size: few; D gene: NA; CDR3 protein: CAGRGESYNEQFF; CDR3 DNA: TGTGCTGGCCGCGGGGAGTCCTACAATGAGCAGTTCTTC
V gene: TRBV7-2; J gene: TRBJ1-1; clone size: NA; D gene: NA; CDR3 protein: CASSLVGGPSGAFF; CDR3 DNA: TGTGCCAGCAGCTTAGTGGGTGGGCCTTCAGGAGCTTTCTTT
V gene: TRBV20-1; J gene: TRBJ1-2; clone size: many; D gene: TRBD1; CDR3 protein: CSARDPGGNYGYTF; CDR3 DNA: TGCAGTGCTAGAGATCCAGGGGGCAACTATGGCTACACCTTC
V gene: TRBV12-3/TRBV12-4; J gene: TRBJ2-4; clone size: NA; D gene: NA; CDR3 protein: CASSLARRRFGNIQYF; CDR3 DNA: TGTGCCAGCAGTTTGGCCCGACGCAGGTTCGGAAACATTCAGTACTTC